A selection of T cell receptor beta chains follows, all from one sample in a study of cytomegalovirus exposure and HLA in healthy donors. Libraries were prepared by immunoSEQ multiplex PCR; TCRdb keeps only in-frame clonotypes and omits some of them. This table lists 150,000 or so clones. The sample consisted of PBMCs. Source of these receptors: a man aged 18 to 30 in good health and CMV-seronegative. The CDR3 runs from the conserved cysteine through the conserved F or W.

length,V,J,CDR3
14,TRBV11-3,TRBJ1-1,CASSTGQGNTEAFF
15,TRBV28,TRBJ1-6,CASSSGQFVNSPLHF
15,TRBV5-1,TRBJ1-2,CASLPRTGKNYGYTF
15,TRBV19,TRBJ1-5,CASRQGQYSNQPQHF
13,TRBV27,TRBJ2-7,CASSDSGRDEQYF
14,TRBV18,TRBJ1-3,CASSPQDRGNTIYF
16,TRBV11-3,TRBJ2-5,CASSLDPSAYQETQYF
15,TRBV5-1,NA,CASSYPGTGNDEQYF
14,TRBV5-8,TRBJ1-1,CASSFTGGDTEAFF
16,TRBV7-2,TRBJ2-2,CASSLVETRSTGELFF
15,TRBV28,TRBJ1-2,CASNFPPPTGPGYTF
15,TRBV19,TRBJ1-5,CASSPLDRDNQPQHF
15,TRBV11-3,TRBJ2-4,CASSSLSGRGYIQYF
18,TRBV7-8,TRBJ1-5,CASSLGGQGRLSNQPQHF
13,TRBV28,TRBJ1-2,CASDGFQHYGYTF
13,TRBV2,TRBJ2-1,CASRNRVRNEQFF
14,TRBV7-7,TRBJ2-5,CASSLGVLEETQYF
16,TRBV27,TRBJ2-5,CASSPLPRGPRETQYF
13,TRBV7-2,TRBJ1-1,CASSLGQNTEAFF
13,TRBV7-3,TRBJ2-1,CASSPGLPAEQFF
16,TRBV9,TRBJ2-7,CASSPNQVQGAYEQYF
12,TRBV6-5,TRBJ2-7,CASRGGSYEQYF
14,TRBV5-4,TRBJ2-3,CASNTGQRTDTQYF
16,TRBV4-3,TRBJ2-4,CASSQARQASRNIQYF
18,TRBV9,TRBJ1-2,CASSAQGPGDPNNYGYTF
16,TRBV5-1,TRBJ2-1,CASSRVGGSIQDEQFF
14,TRBV6-5,TRBJ1-1,CASSPGQGTDEAFF
15,TRBV9,TRBJ2-1,CASSIGTSGNNEQFF
17,TRBV5-6,TRBJ2-7,CASSWGTSGISTVEQYF
16,TRBV6-6,TRBJ1-6,CASSYGQTKYNSPLHF
18,TRBV9,TRBJ2-5,CASSLRTIPGQGEETQYF
12,TRBV15,TRBJ1-2,CATSRDMGPRIF
16,TRBV18,TRBJ2-6,CASSPNRGAGANVLTF
13,TRBV28,TRBJ2-2,CASSFSVPGELFF
14,TRBV6-1,TRBJ1-5,CASKEGIGNQPQHF
15,TRBV5-4,TRBJ2-7,CASRSMGGPAYEQYF
15,TRBV5-6,TRBJ1-5,CASSFSNRRGQPQHF
14,TRBV5-1,TRBJ1-1,CASSLTGAGTEAFF
11,TRBV28,TRBJ1-2,CASRSPGGYTF
13,TRBV29-1,TRBJ2-7,CSVETGRSTEQYF
15,TRBV5-4,TRBJ2-5,CASSWKTGGGETQYF